The 24 T cell receptor beta chains presented below share a single source sample, sequenced in a study of cytomegalovirus exposure and HLA in healthy donors (dated by TCRdb to 2015 to 2018). The protocol used for the library was the immunoSEQ multiplex PCR assay. The multiplex PCR relied on a mix of 60 forward primers for TCR Vbeta segments and 13 reverse primers for TCR Jbeta segments. The table was pulled from immuneACCESS by TCRdb, which kept in-frame rearrangements only. Such tables lose some clones; where checked, under half of the loss comes from unresolved V genes, and the rest has no known cause. The sample table records 150,000 to 180,000 clones; about 80% of these occur just once. The ten largest clones capture roughly 13% of the sample. Sequenced input: PBMCs. The receptors here all came from a man aged 25 to 45 in good health and CMV-seropositive.

The chain combines TRBV7-3 with TRBJ2-5; 11 bases match TRBD2. CDR1 and CDR2 from the germline V gene are SGHTA and FQGTGA. The junction had 6 bases not matched to a gene; V was cut back by 3 bases and J by 0 bases. The CDR3 covers 17 residues. For the CDR3, the DNA is TGTGCCAGCAGCTTGGGAAGACTAGCGGGAAACCAAGAGACCCAGTACTTC. Translation: CASSLGRLAGNQETQYF.

This rearrangement joins TRBV11-3 to TRBJ2-5; 8 positions match TRBD1. V shed 1 base, J shed 6 bases, and the junction held 7 bases outside the gene matches. Per the germline V gene, CDR1 is SGHNT and CDR2 is YENEEA. The CDR3 runs to 15 residues. The CDR3 nucleotides read TGTGCCAGCAGCTTAGGCCAGGGGGCCTGGAAGACCCAGTACTTC. Translated: CASSLGQGAWKTQYF.

The CDR3 loop is CASSPTVMNTEAFF. The CDR3 coding sequence is TGTGCCAGCAGTCCGACAGTGATGAACACTGAAGCTTTCTTT. This rearrangement joins TRBV2 to TRBJ1-1; a possible D gene is TRBD1 (5 bases). Looked up from germline, CDR1 is SNHLY and CDR2 is FYNNEI. Trimming took off 5 bases at V and 0 bases at J, with 10 bases between the two ends. The CDR3 consists of 14 residues.

The chain couples TRBV7-9 to TRBJ1-2; D remains unclear. This CDR3 has 12 amino acids. V lost 4 bases to trimming and J lost 4 bases, with 7 bases between them. Per germline, CDR1 SEHNR and CDR2 FQNEAQ (reference sequence). CDR3 in amino acids: CASSSDFYGYTF. The CDR3 DNA reads TGTGCCAGCAGCTCAGATTTCTATGGCTACACCTTC. Combining the CDR3 with reference TRBV7-9 and TRBJ1-2 gives the whole variable domain DTGVSQNPRHKITKRGQNVTFRCDPISEHNRLYWYRQTLGQGPEFLTYFQNEAQLEKSRLLSDRFSAERPKGSFSTLEIQRTEQGDSAMYLCASSSDFYGYTFGSGTRLTVV.

The chain links TRBV28 to TRBJ1-2, with D possibly TRBD1 on 5 matching bases. The CDR3 loop spans 13 amino acids. Germline CDR1 reads MDHEN; CDR2 reads SYDVKM. V was trimmed by 6 bases and J by 0 bases, leaving 8 bases between them. The CDR3 nucleotides are TGTGCCAGCAGAACGACAGCTAACTATGGCTACACCTTC. Protein product: CASRTTANYGYTF.

The V gene is TRBV11-2, the J gene TRBJ1-2; TRBD1 is a possible D gene (6 bases). Germline-derived CDR1 and CDR2 are SGHAT and FQNNGV. V was cut by 0 bases and J by 5 bases, with 10 bases left in between. The CDR3 runs 14 residues. CDR3 sequence reads: CASSLDGQPYGYTF. The CDR3 DNA reads as TGTGCCAGCAGCTTAGATGGACAGCCTTATGGCTACACCTTC.

The rearrangement uses TRBV19 and TRBJ1-1; maybe TRBD1 (6 bases). The V end lost 0 bases, the J end lost 10 bases, and 12 bases lay between the germline ends. The CDR3 runs 13 residues. Germline assignment: CDR1 LNHDA and CDR2 SQIVND (reference sequence). CDR3 DNA sequence: TGTGCCAGTAGTATAGATCTCCAGGGGAGAGCTTTCTTT. Encoded protein: CASSIDLQGRAFF.

This clone was observed a few times. The chain joins TRBV2 to TRBJ2-5; 8 nucleotides line up with TRBD2. V lost 5 bases to trimming and J lost 0 bases; unmatched junction nucleotides: 2. The CDR3 consists of 14 residues. CDR1 is SNHLY, CDR2 FYNNEI, per germline. For the CDR3, the DNA is TGTGCCAGCAGTTATAGCGGGAACCAAGAGACCCAGTACTTC. It translates to CASSYSGNQETQYF.

The chain carries TRBV7-9 and TRBJ2-5; D is perhaps TRBD2 (7 bases). V shed 1 base and J shed 7 bases, with 19 bases lying between them. The CDR3 contains 16 residues. Germline values: CDR1 SEHNR, CDR2 FQNEAQ (reference sequence). Written as DNA, the CDR3 is TGTGCCAGCAGCTTAGGGCAGGGGCGGGGGTTCGGGACCCAGTACTTC. This codes for CASSLGQGRGFGTQYF.

This clone was counted once. V and J are TRBV11-3 and TRBJ2-5, with a possible D match to TRBD2 (6 bases). Germline V lookup: CDR1 SGHNT, CDR2 YENEEA. This CDR3 comprises 13 residues. V was trimmed by 3 bases and J by 7 bases, leaving 12 bases between them. CDR3 bases: TGTGCCAGCAGCTTCGGGAGTGGGGGGACCCAGTACTTC. Amino acids: CASSFGSGGTQYF.

This clone was seen once. This chain connects TRBV30 to TRBJ2-1, with unresolved D. CDR3 length equals 12 residues. V was cut by 0 bases and J by 6 bases, with 6 bases left in between. CDR1 is GTSNPN, CDR2 SVGIG, per germline (reference sequence). In DNA, the CDR3 is TGTGCCTGGAGTGTGTCAGGCAATGAGCAGTTCTTC. Amino acid sequence: CAWSVSGNEQFF.

V is TRBV15 and J is TRBJ2-1, with 11 nucleotides matching TRBD2. CDR3 size: 16 residues. Trimming removed 2 bases from V and 4 bases from J; junction bases left unmatched: 4. Looked up from germline, CDR1 is LNHNV and CDR2 is YYDKDF (reference sequence). CDR3 region: CATSRRGLAAYNEQFF. The CDR3 DNA sequence: TGTGCCACCAGCAGAAGGGGACTAGCGGCTTACAATGAGCAGTTCTTC. Full variable domain (rest looked up from reference TRBV15 and TRBJ2-1): DAMVIQNPRYQVTQFGKPVTLSCSQTLNHNVMYWYQQKSSQAPKLLFHYYDKDFNNEADTPDNFQSRRPNTSFCFLDIRSPGLGDTAMYLCATSRRGLAAYNEQFFGPGTRLTVL.

In this sample, this clone turned up once. The CDR3 here is CASSLATLSYEQYF. The CDR3, as DNA: TGCGCCAGCAGCTTGGCGACTCTATCCTACGAGCAGTACTTC. This chain connects TRBV5-1 to TRBJ2-7; D is unclear. This CDR3 has 14 residues. CDR1 and CDR2 from the germline V gene are SGHRS and YFSETQ. Trimming removed 0 bases at V and 1 base at J, with 8 bases between.

V usage is TRBV6-6 and J usage is TRBJ2-1; 15 positions agree with TRBD2. The trim removed 5 bases at V and 9 bases at J, leaving 8 bases unmatched. CDR3 length equals 16 residues. In germline, CDR1 is MNHNY, CDR2 SVGAGI (reference sequence). The CDR3 is CASSPGTSGRSGEQFF. DNA of the CDR3: TGTGCCAGCAGTCCCGGGACTAGCGGGAGGTCTGGTGAGCAGTTCTTC.

J is TRBJ1-1 and V is TRBV5-4; D is ambiguous. The V end was cut by 4 bases, the J end by 7 bases, with 17 bases between. The germline CDR1 and CDR2 sequences are SGHNT and YYREEE (reference sequence). The CDR3 runs to 14 residues. The CDR3 DNA reads TGTGCCAGCAGCCCATCCGGGTTCCGAGGTGAAGCTTTCTTT. It specifies CASSPSGFRGEAFF.

V and J are TRBV27 and TRBJ1-1; TRBD1 matches 7 bases. CDR3 length: 17 amino acids. Looked up from germline, CDR1 is MNHEY and CDR2 is SMNVEV (reference sequence). The V gene end was trimmed by 3 bases and the J gene end by 6 bases; junction bases not matched to a gene: 16. For the CDR3, the DNA is TGTGCCAGCAGTTTGTCCGGGACAGATAGTAGTTTGGCTGAAGCTTTCTTT. Translating it yields CASSLSGTDSSLAEAFF.

The chain joins TRBV5-1 to TRBJ2-5; D perhaps matches TRBD2 (6 bases). CDR1 and CDR2 (germline): SGHRS, YFSETQ. Trimming removed 3 bases from V and 1 base from J, with 7 bases in between. The CDR3 consists of 13 residues. The CDR3 protein is CASSWTIQETQYF. The CDR3 nucleotides read TGCGCCAGCAGCTGGACTATCCAAGAGACCCAGTACTTC. Drawing the rest from reference TRBV5-1 and TRBJ2-5, the complete variable domain is KAGVTQTPRYLIKTRGQQVTLSCSPISGHRSVSWYQQTPGQGLQFLFEYFSETQRNKGNFPGRFSGRQFSNSRSEMNVSTLELGDSALYLCASSWTIQETQYFGPGTRLLVL.

This clone has only one observation. The genes are TRBV18 and TRBJ2-7, with D tentatively TRBD2 (6 bases). This CDR3 has 15 amino acids. V lost 3 bases to trimming and J lost 4 bases, with 16 bases between them. Germline assignment: CDR1 KGHSH and CDR2 LQKENI. The CDR3: CASSPPAGKDYEQYF. In DNA, the CDR3 is TGTGCCAGCTCACCCCCCGCGGGAAAGGATTACGAGCAGTACTTC.

This chain joins TRBV29-1 and TRBJ2-3, with 7 bases fitting TRBD2. CDR1 and CDR2 (germline): SQVTM, ANQGSEA. The CDR3 consists of 14 residues. After removal of 2 bases from V and 1 base from J, the junction contained 3 bases not matched to a gene. This CDR3 is CSVEPAGGTDTQYF. CDR3 in DNA: TGCAGCGTTGAACCGGCGGGAGGCACAGATACGCAGTATTTT.

J is TRBJ2-5 and V is TRBV2, with no clear D. V was trimmed by 5 bases and J by 2 bases, leaving 3 bases between them. The germline CDR1 and CDR2 sequences are SNHLY and FYNNEI. The CDR3 has 11 residues. The CDR3 region is CASSPQETQYF. CDR3 nucleotides: TGTGCCAGCAGTCCACAAGAGACCCAGTACTTC.

This sequence joins TRBV28 and TRBJ2-7; 7 bases are shared with TRBD1. This CDR3 contains 14 residues. CDR1 is MDHEN and CDR2 is SYDVKM in the germline V gene. J gave up 6 bases and V 5 bases, and 10 bases lay outside the gene matches. In nucleotides, the CDR3 is TGTGCCAGCAGTCCTGACAGGGTAGTGAGCGAGCAGTACTTC. This sequence encodes CASSPDRVVSEQYF.

The V and J genes are TRBV7-6 and TRBJ2-7; unclear D gene. The germline CDR1 and CDR2 sequences are SGHVS and FNYEAQ. The V end was cut by 5 bases, the J end by 7 bases, with 15 bases between. The CDR3 contains 13 residues. CDR3 loop: CASSLEARWEQYF. The DNA for the CDR3 is TGTGCCAGCAGCCTCGAAGCTAGGTGGGAGCAGTACTTC.

The chain joins TRBV28 to TRBJ1-1; no clear D gene. V dropped 3 bases and J dropped 4 bases, with 15 bases sitting between them. Germline V lookup: CDR1 MDHEN, CDR2 SYDVKM. CDR3 length: 15 residues. The CDR3 DNA is TGTGCCAGCAGTTTTTCCCCAGGCAAAACCACTGAAGCTTTCTTT. Translation gives CASSFSPGKTTEAFF.

The V and J genes are TRBV27 and TRBJ1-2, with 11 bases that match TRBD1. In germline, CDR1 is MNHEY, CDR2 SMNVEV (reference sequence). The V and J ends lost 2 bases and 5 bases, in that order; junction bases with no gene match: 7. The CDR3 has 16 residues. The CDR3 DNA follows: TGTGCCAGCAGTTTACTGAGCGGGACAGGGGGATATGGCTACACCTTC. Translation gives CASSLLSGTGGYGYTF.